Sequencing of this TCR beta chain was carried out in a study of metastatic and nonmetastatic thyroid tumors. Across the whole study: Where malignant and benign thyroid patients were concerned, repertoires were compared across blood and tumor or nodule tissue.

This CDR3 is built from 13 residues. Germline values: CDR1 DFQATT, CDR2 SNEGSKA (reference sequence). Trimming cost V 3 bases and J 3 bases, with 12 bases left between them. Study conclusions and caveats: The study reportedly found significantly higher TCR beta diversity in malignant thyroid tumors than benign nodules, in blood and tumor.

Using MiXCR, TCRdb reanalyzed the PCR reads. The sample yields about 17,000 clones, around 30% seen once. No patient had received any treatment before thyroid surgery. This clone appeared a few times. What it recognizes is unknown. The J gene is TRBJ2-7, the V gene TRBV20-1; D is undetermined. This TCR was recovered from a female donor with papillary thyroid cancer or a benign thyroid nodule (not recorded which). Some clones in this sample may be carry-over from other donors' samples. Sequencing was done on a sample of tumor tissue. DNA for the CDR3: TGCAGTGCTAGCCCCGATTTAGGCTACGAGCAGTACTTC. Its translation is CSASPDLGYEQYF.